The next 26 T cell receptor beta chains were all read from a single sample in a study of CD8 T cells in ankylosing spondylitis (dated by TCRdb to about 2017). Library generation was performed with 5' RACE. The sequencer was an Illumina HiSeq 2500. Clones were called with MiXCR by TCRdb after fastp trimmed the public reads at Q25, and only in-frame beta chains were retained. Here each entry gathers all rows of one CDR3 protein and keeps the most common genes and DNA. The sample table contains hundreds of thousands of distinct CDR3 sequences; only one count was recorded for 12% of them. About 0.49% of the sample lies in the top ten. Overall results and qualifications from the work: Blood from ankylosing spondylitis patients appeared to be characterized by a TCR beta motif composed of eight highly homologous amino acid variants.

For these TCRs, the target antigens are not known. Sequences were obtained from blood, either unsorted or a sorted T cell fraction (not recorded which). These receptors were taken from a male donor with ankylosing spondylitis.

This clonotype was observed a handful of times. For the CDR3, the DNA is TGCAGCGTTCAGGGCGGACAAGAGTATGGCTACACCTTC. Protein product: CSVQGGQEYGYTF. This rearrangement joins TRBV29-1 to TRBJ1-2; TRBD1 is a possible D gene (5 bases). V gave up 5 bases and J gave up 5 bases, with 15 bases separating them. This CDR3 is 13 amino acids long. In germline, CDR1 is SQVTM, CDR2 ANQGSEA.

The gene calls are TRBV5-6 and TRBJ1-1; 7 bases fit TRBD1. Losses at the gene ends were 6 bases for V and 2 bases for J; bases not matched to a gene: 16. CDR3 size: 17 residues. Per germline, CDR1 SGHDT and CDR2 YYEEEE. CDR3 sequence reads: CASTTLGQGGSNTEAFF. For the CDR3, the DNA is TGTGCCAGCACGACCCTGGGGCAGGGGGGATCCAACACTGAAGCTTTCTTT.

This clonotype has only a few counts. V usage is TRBV7-9 and J usage is TRBJ1-1, with D tentatively TRBD1 (5 bases). CDR1 is SEHNR, CDR2 FQNEAQ, per germline (reference sequence). The CDR3 runs 12 residues. V was pared by 5 bases and J by 7 bases, with 11 bases between. The CDR3 DNA follows: TGTGCCAGCAGCCCGACAGAGAGTGAAGCTTTCTTT. Amino acid sequence: CASSPTESEAFF.

This clonotype came up a few times. The chain is built from TRBV7-2 and TRBJ2-3; unclear D gene. V lost 4 bases and J lost 2, with 13 bases in between. The CDR3 is 15 residues long. Germline CDR1 SGHTA, CDR2 FQGNSA. CDR3 region: CASSSRWLVTDTQYF. CDR3 bases: TGTGCCAGCAGCTCCCGTTGGCTGGTCACAGATACGCAGTATTTT.

The V call is TRBV18, the J call TRBJ2-7; possible D gene TRBD1, 6 bases. The CDR3 totals 13 residues. The germline V and J ends were trimmed by 3 bases and 6 bases, with 12 bases remaining between them. Germline lookup yields CDR1 KGHSH and CDR2 LQKENI. CDR3 sequence: CASSPDRLLEQYF. CDR3 in DNA: TGTGCCAGCTCACCCGACAGGCTGCTCGAGCAGTACTTC.

In this sample, this clonotype turned up a few times. The V and J genes are TRBV7-2 and TRBJ2-2; D possibly corresponds to TRBD1 (6 bases). This CDR3 spans 15 amino acids. Trimming left V 5 bases short and J 5 bases short, with 15 bases between. The germline V gene has CDR1 SGHTA and CDR2 FQGNSA. In nucleotides, the CDR3 is TGTGCCAGCAGCCTGGTGGCAGGGGAGACCGGGGAGCTGTTTTTT. Translating it yields CASSLVAGETGELFF.

The J gene is TRBJ2-7, the V gene TRBV10-3, with TRBD2 identical over 7 bases. Trimming removed 7 bases from V and 0 bases from J; junction bases left unmatched: 6. Germline CDR1 is ENHRY and CDR2 is SYGVKD. The CDR3 totals 14 residues. The CDR3: CAIKQGGSSYEQYF. The CDR3 nucleotides are TGTGCCATCAAGCAGGGCGGGAGCTCCTACGAGCAGTACTTC.

The DNA of the CDR3 is TGTGCCTGGAGTGTTTCGGGAAGAAACACCATATATTTT. Translating it yields CAWSVSGRNTIYF. V and J are TRBV30 and TRBJ1-3; D call uncertain. Looked up from germline, CDR1 is GTSNPN and CDR2 is SVGIG (reference sequence). CDR3 length: 13 residues. Trimming removed 0 bases at V and 5 bases at J, with 8 bases between.

The V call is TRBV6-2 or TRBV6-3, the J call TRBJ2-7; TRBD1 might be the D (5 bases). The germline gives CDR1 MNHEY, CDR2 SVGEGT. V was pared by 1 base and J by 6 bases, with 13 bases between. This CDR3 has 14 residues. DNA of the CDR3: TGTGCCAGCAGTTACTGGCAGGGCCGGGTCGAGCAGTACTTC. As protein: CASSYWQGRVEQYF.

This rearrangement joins TRBV20-1 to TRBJ1-2; D ambiguous. The V end was cut by 3 bases, the J end by 4 bases, with 15 bases between. The length of the CDR3 is 14 residues. Germline CDR1 is DFQATT and CDR2 is SNEGSKA (reference sequence). As DNA, the CDR3 is TGCAGTGCTAGGGTATATGAGGGCCGCTATGGCTACACCTTC. This encodes CSARVYEGRYGYTF.

This clonotype was detected once. The CDR3 loop is CATSDPFALASIQETQYF. CDR3 in DNA: TGTGCCACCAGTGATCCCTTCGCCCTAGCGAGCATCCAAGAGACCCAGTACTTC. This chain connects TRBV24-1 to TRBJ2-5, with D maybe TRBD2 (6 bases). The CDR3 runs to 18 residues. CDR1 and CDR2 (germline): KGHDR, SFDVKD. The ends were cut back, 3 bases at V and 1 base at J, with 20 bases in the middle.

This clonotype appeared a few times. The chain links TRBV3-1 to TRBJ2-5; D is unresolved. V lost 2 bases to trimming and J lost 5 bases, with 12 bases between them. Per germline, CDR1 LGHDT and CDR2 YNNKEL (reference sequence). There are 14 residues in the CDR3. The DNA of the CDR3 is TGTGCCAGCAGCCAACTTATCATTTCGGAGACCCAGTACTTC. Protein sequence: CASSQLIISETQYF.

The chain links TRBV20-1 to TRBJ2-7; 12 bases map to TRBD2. V lost 6 bases and J lost 11; bases outside the gene matches: 14. Germline CDR1 and CDR2: DFQATT and SNEGSKA (reference sequence). There are 14 residues in the CDR3. CDR3 sequence reads: CSAMTSGSFSVEYF. The CDR3 coding sequence is TGCAGTGCGATGACTAGCGGGAGTTTTAGCGTTGAGTACTTC.

The V and J genes are TRBV25-1 and TRBJ2-1; D might be TRBD2 (5 bases). This CDR3 is built from 14 residues. V lost 4 bases and J 3 bases, leaving 10 bases between the germline ends. In germline, CDR1 is MGHDK, CDR2 SYGVNS. The CDR3 sequence is CASSGLADYNEQFF. The CDR3 DNA reads as TGTGCCAGCAGTGGTCTAGCTGACTACAATGAGCAGTTCTTC.

CDR3 bases: TGCGCCAGCAGCGGAGCGGGACACCGAATCACAGATACGCAGTATTTT. Protein sequence: CASSGAGHRITDTQYF. The chain carries TRBV5-1 and TRBJ2-3; a weak D match, TRBD2 (7 bases). The germline V and J ends were trimmed by 4 bases and 2 bases, with 17 bases remaining between them. Germline loops: CDR1 SGHRS, CDR2 YFSETQ. This CDR3 contains 16 residues.

This chain links TRBV20-1 with TRBJ1-5; 8 nucleotides line up with TRBD1. The CDR3 is made up of 16 amino acids. V trimming: 1 base; J trimming: 2 bases; junction bases outside the gene matches: 7. CDR1 DFQATT and CDR2 SNEGSKA come from the germline V gene (reference sequence). In DNA, the CDR3 is TGCAGTGCTAGAGGGGGCGGACAGGGAGGCAATCAGCCCCAGCATTTT. Translation: CSARGGGQGGNQPQHF.

This clonotype was seen a handful of times. V gene TRBV10-3 combines with J gene TRBJ1-1; D ambiguous. Deletions cut 7 bases from V and 0 bases from J, with 9 bases between. The CDR3 is made up of 13 amino acids. CDR1 and CDR2 from the germline V gene are ENHRY and SYGVKD. CDR3 DNA: TGTGCCATCAACGCAGAAATGAACACTGAAGCTTTCTTT. Its translation: CAINAEMNTEAFF.

The chain uses TRBV14 and TRBJ2-7; D is possibly TRBD1 or TRBD2 (5 bases each). Trimming shortened V by 1 base and J by 1 base, and 11 bases separated the two germline ends. Germline values: CDR1 SGHDN, CDR2 FVKESK. This CDR3 is 15 amino acids long. The CDR3 DNA reads as TGTGCCAGCAGCCAAGGCTGGGGGAGTTCCTACGAGCAGTACTTC. This translates into CASSQGWGSSYEQYF.

The rearrangement links TRBV15 to TRBJ1-2; D call uncertain. In germline, CDR1 is LNHNV, CDR2 YYDKDF (reference sequence). Trimming stripped 5 bases from V and 8 bases from J, with 12 bases between. The CDR3 is 12 residues long. CDR3 protein: CATSVRTGGYTF. For the CDR3, the DNA is TGTGCCACCAGCGTAAGGACGGGAGGCTACACCTTC.

The chain recombines TRBV10-3 with TRBJ1-4, with D perhaps matching TRBD1 (6 bases). Germline V CDR1 and CDR2: ENHRY, SYGVKD. V was clipped by 0 bases and J by 10 bases, with 12 bases between them. This CDR3 has 14 residues. CDR3 loop: CAISESRGEGKLFF. CDR3 in DNA: TGTGCCATCAGTGAGTCCAGGGGAGAGGGAAAACTGTTTTTT.

The table lists this clonotype with a count of one. The V and J genes are TRBV30 and TRBJ2-5, with D uncertain. This CDR3 has 12 amino acids. CDR1 is GTSNPN and CDR2 is SVGIG in the germline V gene (reference sequence). The germline V and J ends were trimmed by 5 bases and 0 bases, with 7 bases remaining between them. The CDR3 protein is CAWDLYQETQYF. The DNA for the CDR3 is TGTGCCTGGGACCTGTACCAAGAGACCCAGTACTTC. Full variable domain (missing parts from reference TRBV30 and TRBJ2-5): SQTIHQWPATLVQPVGSPLSLECTVEGTSNPNLYWYRQAAGRGLQLLFYSVGIGQISSEVPQNLSASRPQDRQFILSSKKLLLSDSGFYLCAWDLYQETQYFGPGTRLLVL.

The CDR3 region is CASSLFLNEQFF. Here the CDR3 DNA reads TGTGCCAGCAGCTTATTTTTGAATGAGCAGTTCTTC. The chain has TRBV5-5 and TRBJ2-1; no clear D. The germline gives CDR1 SGHKS, CDR2 YYEKEE (reference sequence). The germline V and J ends were trimmed by 2 bases and 7 bases, with 7 bases remaining between them. The CDR3 is 12 amino acids.

The V gene is TRBV15, the J gene TRBJ2-3; TRBD1 might be the D (5 bases). This CDR3 has 13 amino acids. The V end lost 0 bases, the J end lost 11 bases, and 12 bases lay between the germline ends. Germline V lookup: CDR1 LNHNV, CDR2 YYDKDF (reference sequence). The CDR3 DNA is TGTGCCACCAGCAGAGATCTACAGGTCGTGCAGTATTTT. Its protein is CATSRDLQVVQYF.

There are many counts of this clonotype. This sequence joins TRBV7-2 and TRBJ2-1, with D unclear. This CDR3 comprises 13 residues. Germline V gene lookup returns CDR1 SGHTA and CDR2 FQGNSA. V shed 7 bases and J shed 3 bases, with 10 bases lying between them. As DNA, the CDR3 is TGTGCCAGCAATATGTTTATCTACAATGAGCAGTTCTTC. This gives the protein CASNMFIYNEQFF.

This clonotype was detected only a few times. The rearrangement joins TRBV20-1 to TRBJ2-1; no reliable D call. Germline V gene data show CDR1 as DFQATT and CDR2 as SNEGSKA (reference sequence). Deletions cut 2 bases from V and 9 bases from J, with 14 bases between. The CDR3 length is 13 residues. The CDR3 region has the DNA TGCAGTGCTAGATCCCGGGCCGTGGGTGAGCAGTTCTTC. It encodes CSARSRAVGEQFF.

In its sample, this clonotype was seen many times. V usage is TRBV12-3 or TRBV12-4 and J usage is TRBJ2-1; 7 nucleotides align to TRBD1. The length of the CDR3 is 15 residues. After removal of 3 bases from V and 6 bases from J, the junction contained 8 bases not matched to a gene. DNA of the CDR3: TGTGCCAGCAGTTTGAGGCAGGGGGTCTTCAATGAGCAGTTCTTC. Translating it yields CASSLRQGVFNEQFF.